The rows below give T cell receptor beta chains drawn from one sample of a study of T cell repertoires in cytomegalovirus infection. The antigens these receptors bind are not known. TCRdb re-derived calls from the reads in MiXCR, one entry per CDR3 protein. The table lists roughly 990,000 distinct CDR3 sequences, approximately 32% of them singletons, with 13% in the top ten. Sequenced here: cultured CD8+ T cells from PBMCs, sampled from culture after CMV antigen stimulation. The receptor set was obtained from a human donor in good health (CMV status not recorded). Some clones in this sample may be carry-over from other donors' samples. The CDR3 runs from the conserved cysteine through the conserved F or W. D genes are given only for firm matches. Some rows mark clone size as missing; the rest say once, few, many or name a class of expanded clone.

v_gene	j_gene	abundance	len	d_gene	CDR3aa	CDR3nt
TRBV7-4	TRBJ1-2	.	12	.	CASSLDARGYTF	TGTGCCAGCAGCTTAGATGCCCGCGGCTACACCTTC
TRBV20-1	TRBJ2-6	few	19	TRBD2	CSARDRGRGTSSGANVLTF	TGCAGTGCTAGAGATCGAGGGCGGGGGACCAGCTCTGGGGCCAACGTCCTGACTTTC
TRBV15	TRBJ1-2	.	18	.	CATSRVRQTGSHYYGYTF	TGTGCCACCAGCAGAGTGAGACAAACAGGGTCCCATTACTATGGCTACACCTTC
TRBV5-6	TRBJ2-7	few	14	.	CASSDGQYSYEQYF	TGTGCCAGCAGCGACGGACAGTATTCCTACGAGCAGTACTTC
TRBV7-8	TRBJ2-1	many	15	.	CASSSSQRSYNEQFF	TGTGCCAGCAGCTCATCTCAGCGGTCCTACAATGAGCAGTTCTTC
TRBV7-3	TRBJ2-1	.	15	TRBD2	CASSLGAGGQNEQFF	TGTGCCAGCAGCTTAGGGGCGGGGGGGCAGAATGAGCAGTTCTTC
TRBV11-1	TRBJ1-2	once	18	TRBD1	CVSSPSGTGYIANYGYTF	TGTGTCAGCAGCCCATCCGGGACAGGGTACATAGCTAACTATGGCTACACCTTC
TRBV19	TRBJ2-5	.	15	.	CASSSSGAGFETQYF	TGTGCCAGTTCAAGTTCTGGTGCGGGGTTTGAGACCCAGTACTTC
TRBV6-2/TRBV6-3	TRBJ2-1	.	15	.	CASYWVPGGLSEQFF	TGTGCCAGCTACTGGGTCCCCGGGGGGCTGAGTGAGCAGTTCTTC
TRBV9	TRBJ2-7	.	15	TRBD1	CASSNLSGQGNEQYF	TGTGCCAGCAGCAACCTCTCGGGACAGGGGAACGAGCAGTACTTC
TRBV7-6	TRBJ2-1	many	17	.	CASSLKKAISSYNEQFF	TGTGCCAGCAGTTTGAAGAAGGCGATTAGCTCCTACAATGAGCAGTTCTTC
TRBV6-1	TRBJ2-2	.	17	.	CASSGTRELGFTGELFF	TGTGCCAGCAGTGGCACCCGGGAATTGGGGTTCACCGGGGAGCTGTTTTTT
TRBV27	TRBJ2-2	few	14	.	CASSLSRAPGELFF	TGTGCCAGCAGTCTCTCCCGGGCCCCGGGGGAGCTGTTTTTT
TRBV4-1	TRBJ2-3	few	14	TRBD1	CASSTDRGPDTQYF	TGCGCCAGCAGCACGGACAGGGGCCCAGATACGCAGTATTTT
TRBV14	TRBJ1-4	few	15	TRBD1	CASSHTGTGLEKLFF	TGTGCCAGCAGCCATACCGGGACAGGGCTTGAAAAACTGTTTTTT
TRBV7-9	TRBJ1-6	many	15	.	CASSPLGGLDSPLHF	TGTGCCAGCAGCCCCCTTGGAGGGTTGGATTCACCCCTCCACTTT
TRBV7-3	TRBJ2-3	.	16	.	CASSLEGGRYTDTQYF	TGTGCCAGCAGCTTGGAGGGGGGCCGCTACACAGATACGCAGTATTTT
TRBV7-9	TRBJ2-2	.	16	TRBD2	CASDLLAGVNTGELFF	TGTGCCAGCGACTTGCTGGCGGGGGTGAACACCGGGGAGCTGTTTTTT
TRBV12-3/TRBV12-4	TRBJ2-1	.	15	.	CASSFYRALYNEQFF	TGTGCCAGCAGTTTTTATAGGGCCCTCTACAATGAGCAGTTCTTC
TRBV18	TRBJ2-1	.	20	.	CASSPVQGSTAEVGYNEQFF	TGTGCCAGCTCACCCGTACAGGGCTCTACGGCGGAGGTGGGCTACAATGAGCAGTTCTTC
TRBV28	TRBJ2-6	few	15	.	CASSLYNSGANVLTF	TGTGCCAGCAGTTTATATAACTCTGGGGCCAACGTCCTGACTTTC
TRBV5-8	TRBJ2-3	.	13	.	CASSYYRTDTQYF	TGTGCCAGCAGCTACTATCGCACAGATACGCAGTATTTT
TRBV29-1	TRBJ1-2	few	16	TRBD1	CSVSSRDSGANYGYTF	TGCAGCGTTTCCAGCCGGGACAGTGGAGCTAACTATGGCTACACCTTC
TRBV19	TRBJ2-1	.	14	TRBD2	CASSPGRFYNEQFF	TGTGCCAGTAGTCCCGGGAGGTTCTACAATGAGCAGTTCTTC
TRBV6-2/TRBV6-3	TRBJ2-1	.	12	.	CASSYLVNEQFF	TGTGCCAGCAGTTACCTTGTCAATGAGCAGTTCTTC
TRBV20-1	TRBJ2-7	few	21	TRBD2	CSARVPGLAGTISYRGDEQYF	TGCAGTGCTAGAGTCCCCGGACTAGCGGGGACCATTTCTTATCGCGGGGACGAGCAGTACTTC
TRBV2	TRBJ2-4	.	13	TRBD1	CASSDRGYTFIWF	TGTGCCAGCAGTGACAGGGGGTACACATTCATTTGGTTC
TRBV7-9	TRBJ2-4	many	17	TRBD1	CASESTGAPLAKNIQYF	TGTGCCAGCGAATCGACAGGGGCTCCCTTAGCCAAAAACATTCAGTACTTC
TRBV19	TRBJ2-1	few	14	.	CASRWGGVHNEQFF	TGTGCCAGTAGATGGGGGGGCGTCCACAATGAGCAGTTCTTC
TRBV4-3	TRBJ2-5	.	13	.	CTSSLEEFETQYF	TGCACCAGCAGCTTAGAGGAGTTCGAGACCCAGTACTTC
TRBV7-2	TRBJ1-2	many	16	.	CASSLKWERAGYGYTF	TGTGCCAGCAGCCTTAAGTGGGAGAGGGCTGGCTATGGCTACACCTTC
TRBV28	TRBJ2-5	.	17	.	CASSPIVMTGRGETQYF	TGTGCCAGCAGTCCAATCGTGATGACGGGCCGTGGGGAGACCCAGTACTTC
TRBV6-6	TRBJ2-1	many	14	.	CASRPTTSYNEQFF	TGTGCCAGCAGGCCTACGACTTCCTACAATGAGCAGTTCTTC
TRBV6-5	TRBJ2-7	.	16	.	CASSYSTGARVDEQYF	TGTGCCAGCAGTTACTCAACGGGGGCGAGGGTCGACGAGCAGTACTTC
TRBV28	TRBJ2-5	few	15	TRBD2	CASTASGGVQETQYF	TGTGCCAGCACCGCTAGCGGGGGAGTCCAAGAGACCCAGTACTTC
TRBV28	TRBJ2-2	.	15	.	CASSLYRAVTGELFF	TGTGCCAGCAGTTTATACAGGGCGGTCACCGGGGAGCTGTTTTTT
TRBV5-1	TRBJ2-1	.	15	.	CASSFGQIYYNEQFF	TGCGCCAGCAGCTTCGGGCAGATTTACTACAATGAGCAGTTCTTC
TRBV6-1	TRBJ1-5	.	14	.	CASSARTSNQPQHF	TGTGCCAGCAGTGCCCGGACTAGCAATCAGCCCCAGCATTTT